The entry that follows covers one T cell receptor beta chain sequence. The data were produced by immunoSEQ multiplex PCR, yet TCRdb's version contains in-frame clones alone and is incomplete. The sample lists 130,000 to 150,000 clones, about 86% occurring once. The data belong to a study of cytomegalovirus exposure and HLA in healthy donors. Germline loops: CDR1 MNHNS, CDR2 SASEGT. This CDR3 region has 14 residues. V lost 1 base and J lost 10; bases outside the gene matches: 5. This TCR was recovered from a man between 18 and 29 years old in good health and CMV-seronegative. The sequenced sample consisted of PBMCs. The chain recombines TRBV6-1 with TRBJ1-4, with TRBD1 identical over 8 bases. The CDR3 reads CASSEVQGGGKLFF. The CDR3 nucleotides read TGTGCCAGCAGTGAAGTACAGGGGGGCGGAAAACTGTTTTTT.